One and the same sample provided the 5 T cell receptor beta chains below, sequenced in a study of blood T cell repertoires in COVID-19. Only in-frame clones appear in the TCRdb table, and some are missing; sequencing was by immunoSEQ multiplex PCR. The sample records 100,000 to 150,000 clones, around 81% being singletons. Sequenced: peripheral blood. The receptors here all came from a man between 60 and 75 years old with acute or convalescent COVID-19.

V usage is TRBV28 and J usage is TRBJ1-5; D uncertain. The CDR3 extends over 12 amino acids. Trimming left V 6 bases short and J 11 bases short, with 14 bases between. CDR1 and CDR2 from the germline V gene are MDHEN and SYDVKM. This CDR3 is CASRKGEWAQHF. The CDR3 DNA reads as TGTGCCAGCAGGAAGGGAGAGTGGGCCCAGCATTTT.

The rearrangement uses TRBV19 and TRBJ2-7; 7 bases are a match to TRBD1. Looked up from germline, CDR1 is LNHDA and CDR2 is SQIVND (reference sequence). The CDR3 spans 13 residues. V shed 6 bases, J shed 3 bases, and the junction held 5 bases outside the gene matches. The CDR3, as DNA: TGTGCCAGTAGGCGAGGGGGCGGCTACGAGCAGTACTTC. Translation gives CASRRGGGYEQYF.

This chain joins TRBV6-2 or TRBV6-3 and TRBJ1-5, with TRBD1 matching over 8 bases. In germline, CDR1 is MNHEY, CDR2 SVGEGT. With V trimmed by 4 bases and J by 5 bases, 4 bases remained unmatched. This CDR3 has 14 residues. The CDR3 reads CASSWTGRDQPQHF. DNA for the CDR3: TGTGCCAGCAGTTGGACAGGGCGGGATCAGCCCCAGCATTTT.

The chain carries TRBV7-3 and TRBJ2-1, with 13 bases matching TRBD2. Trimming removed 4 bases from V and 8 bases from J; junction bases left unmatched: 8. Germline CDR1 is SGHTA and CDR2 is FQGTGA. This CDR3 is 16 amino acids long. The CDR3 is CASSSRLAGGFDEQFF. The CDR3 nucleotides read TGTGCCAGCAGCTCGCGACTAGCGGGAGGATTCGATGAGCAGTTCTTC.

The chain links TRBV19 to TRBJ2-1; 7 nucleotides align to TRBD2. This CDR3 is 16 amino acids long. Unmatched junction bases numbered 15, after V lost 8 bases and J lost 5 bases. In germline, CDR1 is LNHDA, CDR2 SQIVND (reference sequence). The CDR3: CASSLGEGKFHNEQFF. The CDR3 DNA is TGTGCCAGTTCCCTCGGGGAGGGAAAATTCCACAATGAGCAGTTCTTC. The entire variable domain, with the rest obtained from reference TRBV19 and TRBJ2-1, is as follows: DGGITQSPKYLFRKEGQNVTLSCEQNLNHDAMYWYRQDPGQGLRLIYYSQIVNDFQKGDIAEGYSVSREKKESFPLTVTSAQKNPTAFYLCASSLGEGKFHNEQFFGPGTRLTVL.